The table lists the clone carrying this TCR beta chain with a few counts. Its target is unknown. This table comes from immunoSEQ multiplex PCR, and its TCRdb copy is limited to in-frame clones, with some not included. Here the sample spans under 120,000 clones, approximately 70% being singletons. The data stem from a study of shared clonotypes between healthy human individuals. The study, taken as a whole, reports: Across a handful of donors, naive CD4 shared roughly 5%, naive CD8 more than 3%, memory CD4 about 2.5%, memory CD8 under 0.5%.

Germline V lookup: CDR1 LNHDA, CDR2 SQIVND (reference sequence). The length of the CDR3 is 20 residues. The ends lost 1 base at V and 0 bases at J; junction bases unmatched: 15. Sequencing used memory CD8+ T cells sorted from blood. Stated subset: CD45RO+ cells pooled with CCR7-negative TemRA cells. The TCR sequence derives from a woman aged 25 to 39 in good health. J is TRBJ2-1 and V is TRBV19; TRBD2 matches at 7 bases. Written as DNA, the CDR3 is TGTGCCAGTAGTATAGGTTCGAAATCGCGGGGCGGGAGCTCCTACAATGAGCAGTTCTTC. Translated: CASSIGSKSRGGSSYNEQFF.